This T cell receptor (beta chain) was documented in a study of blood T cell repertoires in COVID-19. Profiling relied on immunoSEQ multiplex PCR, and the TCRdb table lists in-frame clones only, not all of them. The sample comprises fewer than 200,000 clones, 88% of which are singletons, and roughly 9% rests with the top ten. Either two negative PCRs, clearance, or symptom resolution qualified Cohort 3 donors as recovered. V lost 0 bases to trimming and J lost 0 bases; unmatched junction nucleotides: 10. Germline V gene lookup returns CDR1 MGHRA and CDR2 YSYEKL. The CDR3 is made up of 19 amino acids. The sample comprised PBMCs or T cells enriched from blood (not recorded which). This TCR was recovered from a woman younger than 30 who had recovered from COVID-19. The genes are TRBV4-1 and TRBJ1-3; 8 bases map to TRBD1. The CDR3 bases are TGCGCCAGCAGCCAAGAGGCAGGGGGCGCGGGGAGCTCTGGAAACACCATATATTTT. This encodes CASSQEAGGAGSSGNTIYF.